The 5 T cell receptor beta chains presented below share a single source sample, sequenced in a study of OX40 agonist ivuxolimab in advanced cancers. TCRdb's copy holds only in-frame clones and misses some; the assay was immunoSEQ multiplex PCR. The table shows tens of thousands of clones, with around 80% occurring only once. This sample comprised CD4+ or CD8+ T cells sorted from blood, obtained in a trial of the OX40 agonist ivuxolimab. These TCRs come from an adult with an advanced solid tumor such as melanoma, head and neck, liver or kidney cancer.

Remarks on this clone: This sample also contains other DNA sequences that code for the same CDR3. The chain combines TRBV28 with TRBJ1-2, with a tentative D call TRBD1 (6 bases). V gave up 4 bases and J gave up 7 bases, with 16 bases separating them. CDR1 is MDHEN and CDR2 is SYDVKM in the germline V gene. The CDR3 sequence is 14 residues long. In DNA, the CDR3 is TGTGCCAGCAGTTCAGGGCAGGGGTCGGGTGGCTACACCTTC. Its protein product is CASSSGQGSGGYTF.

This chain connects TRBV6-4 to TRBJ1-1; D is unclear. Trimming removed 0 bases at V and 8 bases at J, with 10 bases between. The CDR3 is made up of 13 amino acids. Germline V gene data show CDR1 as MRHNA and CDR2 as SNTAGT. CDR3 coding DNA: TGTGCCAGCAGTGACTCGAACCGGAAAGAAGCTTTCTTT. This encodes CASSDSNRKEAFF.

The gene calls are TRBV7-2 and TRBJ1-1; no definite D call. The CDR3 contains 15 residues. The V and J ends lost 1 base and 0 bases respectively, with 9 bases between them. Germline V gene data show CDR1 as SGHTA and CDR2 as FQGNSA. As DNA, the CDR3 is TGTGCCAGCAGCTTAGATTCAACTGTGAACACTGAAGCTTTCTTT. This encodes CASSLDSTVNTEAFF.

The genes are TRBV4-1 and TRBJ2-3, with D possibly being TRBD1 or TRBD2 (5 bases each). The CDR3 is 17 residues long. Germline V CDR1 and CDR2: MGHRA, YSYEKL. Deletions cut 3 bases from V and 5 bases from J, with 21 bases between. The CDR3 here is CASSHSPMGTRGDTQYF. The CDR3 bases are TGCGCCAGCAGCCACTCCCCAATGGGGACCCGAGGAGATACGCAGTATTTT.

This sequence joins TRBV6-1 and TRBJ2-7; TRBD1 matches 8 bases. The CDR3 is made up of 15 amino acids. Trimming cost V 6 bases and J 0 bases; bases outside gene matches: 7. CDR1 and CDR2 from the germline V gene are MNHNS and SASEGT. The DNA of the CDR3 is TGTGCCAGCAGAAGGAGGGACAGGTCCTCCTACGAGCAGTACGTC. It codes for CASRRRDRSSYEQYV.